This TCR beta chain was captured in a study of blood T cell repertoires in COVID-19. Measured with immunoSEQ multiplex PCR; TCRdb has only the in-frame clones, and not every one. The top ten hold approximately 4.8% of the sample, which has 70,000 to 100,000 clones, roughly 91% seen once. Losses at the gene ends were 6 bases for V and 9 bases for J; bases not matched to a gene: 13. The CDR3 loop spans 17 amino acids. Germline V CDR1 and CDR2: ENHRY, SYGVKD. The chain recombines TRBV10-3 with TRBJ2-1; 14 nucleotides agree with TRBD2. Material: peripheral blood. The receptor comes from an elderly woman with active COVID-19. CDR3: CAIRSGTSGGRESEQFF. The CDR3 DNA reads TGTGCCATCAGATCCGGGACTAGCGGGGGACGGGAATCTGAGCAGTTCTTC.